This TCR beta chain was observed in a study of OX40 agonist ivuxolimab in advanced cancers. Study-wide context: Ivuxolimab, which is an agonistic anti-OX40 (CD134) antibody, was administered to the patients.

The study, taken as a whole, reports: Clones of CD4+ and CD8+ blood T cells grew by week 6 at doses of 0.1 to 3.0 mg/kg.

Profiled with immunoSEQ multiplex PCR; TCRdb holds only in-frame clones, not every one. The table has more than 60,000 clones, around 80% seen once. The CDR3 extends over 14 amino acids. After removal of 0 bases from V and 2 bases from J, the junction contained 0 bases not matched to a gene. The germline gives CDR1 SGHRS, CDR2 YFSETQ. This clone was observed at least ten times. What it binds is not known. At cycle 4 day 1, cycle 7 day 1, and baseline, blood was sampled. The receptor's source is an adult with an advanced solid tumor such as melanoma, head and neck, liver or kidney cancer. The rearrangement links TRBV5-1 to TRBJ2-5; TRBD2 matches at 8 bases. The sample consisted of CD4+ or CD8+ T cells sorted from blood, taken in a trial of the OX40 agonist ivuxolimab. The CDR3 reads CASSLAGGQETQYF. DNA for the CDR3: TGCGCCAGCAGCTTGGCGGGGGGGCAAGAGACCCAGTACTTC.